This T cell receptor beta chain originates from a study of human CD4 T cells and Enterobacteriaceae. TCRdb keeps only in-frame clones here, not all; method: immunoSEQ multiplex PCR. The data show fewer than 35,000 clones, roughly 80% seen once. J was trimmed by 0 bases and V by 5 bases; bases with no gene match: 3. This CDR3 spans 15 amino acids. Germline V gene lookup returns CDR1 SEHNR and CDR2 FQNEAQ (reference sequence). Sorting took every CD4+ cell except CD45RA+CCR7+CD95- naive cells, reaching over 98% purity. Specimen: memory CD4+ T cells from blood. This sequence was found in a human donor in good health. The V gene is TRBV7-9, the J gene TRBJ2-7; 11 bases align to TRBD2. The CDR3 reads CASSRLAGNSYEQYF. DNA for the CDR3: TGTGCCAGCAGCCGACTAGCGGGGAACTCCTACGAGCAGTACTTC.